The following is a TCR beta chain sequence with its context. Calling Graves' hyperthyroidism stable meant ophthalmopathy did not progress within 18 months. Among the patients, aged 18 to 65, hyperthyroidism was newly diagnosed and had lasted under 2 months. These data are taken from a study of T cells in Graves' hyperthyroidism and ophthalmopathy. Unmatched junction bases numbered 28, after V lost 5 bases and J lost 9 bases. Per germline, CDR1 MDHEN and CDR2 SYDVKM. The CDR3 has 21 amino acids. Regions amplified from RNA transcripts were the TCR beta CDR3 regions. The HTBI primer set served for first-round RT-PCR of the TCR CDR3. TCRdb itself ran the multiplex PCR reads through MiXCR, one entry per CDR3 protein. The sample gives approximately 560,000 distinct CDR3 sequences, approximately 15% of which show up once; around 7.3% is in the top ten.

What was sequenced was blood. The TCR comes from a woman in her thirties with Graves' hyperthyroidism. This rearrangement joins TRBV28 to TRBJ2-1; 10 positions agree with TRBD2. CDR3 nucleotide sequence: TGTGCCAGCAGTCCGACGACTTACAAGGGCCCGGCTAGCGGGAGTTCCATTGAGCAGTTCTTC. It encodes CASSPTTYKGPASGSSIEQFF.